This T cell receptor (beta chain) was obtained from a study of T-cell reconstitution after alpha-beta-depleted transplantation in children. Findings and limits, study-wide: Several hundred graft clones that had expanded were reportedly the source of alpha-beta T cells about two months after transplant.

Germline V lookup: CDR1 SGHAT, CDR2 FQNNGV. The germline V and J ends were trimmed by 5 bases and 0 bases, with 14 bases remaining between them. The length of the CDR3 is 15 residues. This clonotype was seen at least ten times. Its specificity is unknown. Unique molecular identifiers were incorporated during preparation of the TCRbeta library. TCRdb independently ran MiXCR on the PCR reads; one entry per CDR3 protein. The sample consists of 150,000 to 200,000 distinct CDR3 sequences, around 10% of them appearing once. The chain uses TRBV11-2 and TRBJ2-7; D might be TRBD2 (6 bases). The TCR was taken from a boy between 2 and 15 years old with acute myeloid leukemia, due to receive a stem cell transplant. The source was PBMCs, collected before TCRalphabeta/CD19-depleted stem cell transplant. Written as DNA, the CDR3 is TGTGCCAGCAGCGAAATCCGGGACTTCTCCTACGAGCAGTACTTC. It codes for CASSEIRDFSYEQYF.